Described below is a single TCR beta chain sequence and its context. The target antigen is unknown. Profiling relied on immunoSEQ multiplex PCR, and the TCRdb table lists in-frame clones only, not all of them. The sample yields 50,000 to 75,000 clones, roughly three quarters seen once. The CDR3 sequence is 19 residues long. Germline V gene sequence: CDR1 SGHTS, CDR2 YDEGEE. V was clipped by 0 bases and J by 0 bases; unmatched bases: 10. These data come from a study of OX40 agonist ivuxolimab in advanced cancers. Study overall: The patients' treatment was ivuxolimab, an agonistic anti-OX40 (CD134) antibody. The dose-escalation cohort had hepatocellular carcinoma, melanoma, renal cell or head and neck cancer.

Findings of the study overall: The antigen specificity of the peripheral T cells (those that were expanded) was not determined. On average, CD8+ T cells had more expanded clones than CD4+.

This sample comprised CD4+ or CD8+ T cells sorted from blood, obtained in a trial of the OX40 agonist ivuxolimab. The chain recombines TRBV5-8 with TRBJ2-1, with 9 bases identical to TRBD2. The clonotype originates from an adult with an advanced solid tumor such as melanoma, head and neck, liver or kidney cancer. In DNA form, the CDR3 reads TGTGCCAGCAGCTTGGGAGCGGGGGGTATCGAAAGCTCCTACAATGAGCAGTTCTTC. It yields the protein CASSLGAGGIESSYNEQFF.